The entry that follows covers one T cell receptor (beta chain) sequence. These data are taken from a study of blood T cells in healthy people across ages. Alongside a J-beta primer mix, a sample-barcoded 5' primer served in a second PCR lasting about 6 to 12 cycles. TCRdb called the 5' RACE reads again in MiXCR, with one record for every CDR3 protein. The table includes about 680,000 distinct CDR3 sequences, more than 40% detected once. This CDR3 has 14 amino acids. Between the trimmed V and J ends, which lost 2 bases and 6 bases, there was a span of 14 bases. Germline V CDR1 and CDR2: LGHNA, YSLEER. V usage is TRBV4-3 and J usage is TRBJ2-7, with D perhaps matching TRBD2 (6 bases). The sequence was obtained from a woman aged 60-75 years in good health. The specimen was blood. For the CDR3, the DNA is TGCGCCAGCAGCCAAACCGGGAGTCTAGGCGAGCAGTACTTC. Residues: CASSQTGSLGEQYF.